Below are 11 T cell receptor beta chains sequenced from a single sample in a study of cytomegalovirus exposure and HLA in healthy donors. This table comes from immunoSEQ multiplex PCR, and its TCRdb copy is limited to in-frame clones, with some not included. Among hundreds of thousands of clones, roughly 85% were seen once, and the ten largest hold 0.83%. Sequencing input: PBMCs. The receptor source for this set is a young woman in good health and CMV-seronegative.

This sequence joins TRBV6-5 and TRBJ1-5; weak D call: TRBD1 (5 bases). Germline CDR1 and CDR2: MNHEY and SVGAGI. The CDR3 has 14 residues. With 2 bases removed from V and 6 bases from J, the gap between germline ends came to 11 bases. The chain's CDR3 is CASSYTGGVQPQHF. CDR3 bases: TGTGCCAGCAGTTACACGGGGGGAGTTCAGCCCCAGCATTTT.

The CDR3 loop is CASSPRGAGAYEQYF. The DNA for the CDR3 is TGTGCCAGCAGTCCCCGGGGGGCGGGTGCCTACGAGCAGTACTTC. The chain couples TRBV6-1 to TRBJ2-7, with D possibly TRBD2 on 7 matching bases. CDR3 length equals 15 residues. Deletions cut 5 bases from V and 2 bases from J, with 16 bases between. CDR1 MNHNS and CDR2 SASEGT come from the germline V gene.

The rearrangement joins TRBV21-1 to TRBJ2-7; TRBD2 was called by the table and not checked on the DNA. TRBV21-1 represents a pseudogene. The CDR3 totals 18 residues. The CDR3 DNA is TGTGCCAGCAGCAAACCAGTCCTAGCGGGAGACCCGCCTTACGAGCAGTACTTC. As protein: CASSKPVLAGDPPYEQYF.

This chain joins TRBV7-8 and TRBJ1-2; TRBD1 matches at 8 bases. J was trimmed by 4 bases and V by 3 bases; bases with no gene match: 7. CDR1 and CDR2 from the germline V gene are SGHVS and FQNEAQ. CDR3 length: 15 amino acids. CDR3 nucleotide sequence: TGTGCCAGCAGCTTGGCCGGACAGGGACGCTATGGCTACACCTTC. Translating it yields CASSLAGQGRYGYTF.

The DNA of the CDR3 is TGTGCCAGCAGCTTGGACAGTTCGGTTAACGAGCAGTACTTC. Translation: CASSLDSSVNEQYF. V is TRBV5-6 and J is TRBJ2-7; D is undetermined. This CDR3 has 14 amino acids. Looked up from germline, CDR1 is SGHDT and CDR2 is YYEEEE. Between the trimmed V and J ends, which lost 0 bases and 5 bases, there was a span of 12 bases.

The V gene is TRBV20-1, the J gene TRBJ2-5; D is possibly TRBD2 (5 bases). This CDR3 is 9 amino acids long. V was clipped by 7 bases and J by 5 bases, with 5 bases between them. Germline CDR1 DFQATT, CDR2 SNEGSKA (reference sequence). The CDR3 loop reads CSVAETQYF. The CDR3 region has the DNA TGCAGTGTAGCGGAGACCCAGTACTTC.

The rearrangement joins TRBV5-8 to TRBJ1-2, with 9 bases fitting TRBD1. Germline assignment: CDR1 SGHTS and CDR2 YDEGEE. The CDR3 runs to 14 residues. The V and J ends lost 5 bases and 4 bases, in that order; junction bases with no gene match: 6. The CDR3 loop is CASRHLTGGYGYTF. For the CDR3, the DNA is TGTGCCAGCAGACACTTGACAGGGGGCTATGGCTACACCTTC.

Of note for this clone: Distinct nucleotide sequences in the sample also encode this CDR3. CDR3 amino acids: CAWSVQGADGYTF. The CDR3 DNA sequence: TGTGCCTGGAGTGTACAGGGGGCGGATGGCTACACCTTC. This rearrangement joins TRBV30 to TRBJ1-2; 9 positions agree with TRBD1. The J segment lost 6 bases and the V segment lost 0 bases, leaving 2 bases of the junction unmatched. Germline CDR1 is GTSNPN and CDR2 is SVGIG (reference sequence). The CDR3 runs 13 residues.

The chain joins TRBV6-5 to TRBJ1-2, with 7 bases matching TRBD1. Germline CDR1 is MNHEY and CDR2 is SVGAGI. This CDR3 is 15 amino acids long. The V gene end was trimmed by 0 bases and the J gene end by 2 bases; junction bases not matched to a gene: 3. CDR3 coding DNA: TGTGCCAGCAGTTACTCCTCGGACAGGAACTATGGCTACACCTTC. It yields the protein CASSYSSDRNYGYTF.

This clone was seen only a few times. The rearrangement uses TRBV5-4 and TRBJ2-5; 9 positions agree with TRBD2. Trimming cost V 0 bases and J 4 bases; bases outside gene matches: 10. CDR3 length: 17 amino acids. Germline V gene lookup returns CDR1 SGHNT and CDR2 YYREEE (reference sequence). CDR3 coding DNA: TGTGCCAGCAGCTTGGCCAGGGATAGCGGGGGCGGAGAGACCCAGTACTTC. The encoded protein is CASSLARDSGGGETQYF.

J is TRBJ1-2 and V is TRBV27, with 7 bases aligning to TRBD1. Losses at the gene ends were 3 bases for V and 4 bases for J; bases not matched to a gene: 5. Germline V lookup: CDR1 MNHEY, CDR2 SMNVEV (reference sequence). The CDR3 is made up of 14 amino acids. The CDR3 DNA sequence: TGTGCCAGCAGTTTGACAGGGATGGGCTATGGCTACACCTTC. Its translation is CASSLTGMGYGYTF.